This entry concerns a single T cell receptor (beta chain). The antigen remains undetermined. The germline CDR1 and CDR2 sequences are MNHNS and SASEGT. The CDR3 covers 15 residues. The sample is drawn from a study of T cells expressing NK-cell markers. Across the whole study: The authors derived TCR beta repertoires from sorted CD3+CD56+NKG2C+, CD3+CD56+NKG2C- and CD3+CD56-NKG2C+ T cells.

TCRdb derives one entry per CDR3 protein from the 5' RACE reads, leaving out DNA. This sample's clone table lists about 460,000 distinct CDR3 sequences. Regarding the study as a whole: A handful of donors showed these clonotypes also leading the CD3+CD56-NKG2C+ fraction.

Sequencing input: blood T cells: a sorted CD56 or NKG2C T cell subset, CD4+ or CD8+ T cells, or bulk PBMC T cells (not recorded which). The origin of this receptor is a woman aged 50 to 60 in good health. This chain joins TRBV6-1 and TRBJ2-4; lacking DNA, the TRBD1 call made by TCRdb goes unchecked. This CDR3 reads CASSASGVAKNIQYF.